This T cell receptor beta chain emerged from a study of CXCR3-negative and CXCR3-positive naive CD8 T cells. Study findings and constraints: Because surface CD5 did not distinguish the naive subsets, TCR strength was inferred from TRB CDR3 properties. Naive cells, whether CXCR3-negative or CXCR3-positive, had similar TRBV-TRBJ usage, while memory cells differed. Naive cells with CXCR3 showed TRB CDR3s that were more hydrophobic than those in CXCR3-negative naive cells.

Sorts that each held a few hundred thousand cells were run in triplicate for every CD8+ T cell subset. Naive CD8+ T cells were CD45RO-CCR7+CD27+CD95-. Concerning this clonotype itself: Its cognate antigen is unknown.

The authors made the TRB cDNA libraries by 5' RACE using UMI labels. Using the 5' RACE reads, TCRdb records one entry per CDR3 protein without DNA. The record lists about 63,000 distinct CDR3 sequences, of which the ten most abundant hold 4% to 5.5%. The germline CDR1 and CDR2 sequences are SGHRS and YFSETQ. This CDR3 is built from 12 residues. The TCR originated in a human donor in good health. Some clones in this sample may be carry-over from other donors' samples. Sequences were obtained from naive CXCR3+ CD8+ T cells from blood. Subset in this sample: CD45RO-CCR7+CD27+CD95- naive CD8+ T cells expressing CXCR3 (TNR3+). This chain uses TRBV5-1 with TRBJ1-1. CDR3 sequence reads: CASSFGEGEAFF. Complete variable domain (other parts from reference TRBV5-1 and TRBJ1-1): KAGVTQTPRYLIKTRGQQVTLSCSPISGHRSVSWYQQTPGQGLQFLFEYFSETQRNKGNFPGRFSGRQFSNSRSEMNVSTLELGDSALYLCASSFGEGEAFFGQGTRLTVV.